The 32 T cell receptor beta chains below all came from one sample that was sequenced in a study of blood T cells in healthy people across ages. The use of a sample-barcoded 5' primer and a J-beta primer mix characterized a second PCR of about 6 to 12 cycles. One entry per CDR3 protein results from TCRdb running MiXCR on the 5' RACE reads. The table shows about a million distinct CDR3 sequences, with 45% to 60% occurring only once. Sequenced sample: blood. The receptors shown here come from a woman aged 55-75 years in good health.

CDR3 sequence (DNA): TGTGCCAGCAGGGGAGGGGACAGGGATGTGATGGGGCAGTACTTC. It translates to CASRGGDRDVMGQYF. The J gene is TRBJ2-5, the V gene TRBV7-9; 9 bases match TRBD1. The germline V gene has CDR1 SEHNR and CDR2 FQNEAQ (reference sequence). This CDR3 contains 15 residues. Trimming took 6 bases from V and 11 from J; bases not matched to a gene: 16. The full variable domain, its missing parts supplied by reference TRBV7-9 and TRBJ2-5, is DTGVSQNPRHKITKRGQNVTFRCDPISEHNRLYWYRQTLGQGPEFLTYFQNEAQLEKSRLLSDRFSAERPKGSFSTLEIQRTEQGDSAMYLCASRGGDRDVMGQYFGPGTRLLVL.

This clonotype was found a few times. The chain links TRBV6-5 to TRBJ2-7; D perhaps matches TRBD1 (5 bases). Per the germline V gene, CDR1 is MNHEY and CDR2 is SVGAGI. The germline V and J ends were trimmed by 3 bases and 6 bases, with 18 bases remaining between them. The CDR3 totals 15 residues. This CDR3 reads CASSYIPDMRSEQYF. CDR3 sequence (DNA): TGTGCCAGCAGTTATATTCCGGACATGCGGTCCGAGCAGTACTTC.

The CDR3 sequence: CAISVERDGYEQYF. The CDR3 DNA sequence: TGTGCCATCAGTGTGGAGCGGGACGGGTACGAGCAGTACTTC. The chain has TRBV10-3 and TRBJ2-5; 7 bases are a match to TRBD2. The J call may be in error: the DNA end matches TRBJ2-7 better. CDR3 length: 14 residues. The germline V gene has CDR1 ENHRY and CDR2 SYGVKD.

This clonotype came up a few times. CDR3 nucleotide sequence: TGTGCCAGCAGTGTGGGACAGGTAGTTGAGACCCAGTACTTC. Protein: CASSVGQVVETQYF. The chain combines TRBV6-5 with TRBJ2-5; 8 bases fit TRBD1. The trim removed 5 bases at V and 5 bases at J, leaving 7 bases unmatched. The CDR3 is made up of 14 amino acids. The V gene's germline CDR1 is MNHEY and CDR2 SVGAGI.

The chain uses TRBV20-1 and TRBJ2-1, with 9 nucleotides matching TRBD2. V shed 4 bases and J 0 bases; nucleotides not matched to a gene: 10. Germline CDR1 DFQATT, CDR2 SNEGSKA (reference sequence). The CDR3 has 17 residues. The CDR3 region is CSATSGLAGHSYNEQFF. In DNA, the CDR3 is TGCAGTGCTACCAGCGGGCTAGCGGGACACTCCTACAATGAGCAGTTCTTC.

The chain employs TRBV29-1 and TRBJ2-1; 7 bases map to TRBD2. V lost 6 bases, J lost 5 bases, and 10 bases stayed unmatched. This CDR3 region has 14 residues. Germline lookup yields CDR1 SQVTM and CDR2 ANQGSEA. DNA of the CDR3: TGCAGCGTCGTAAAAAGCGGGACCGACAATGAGCAGTTCTTC. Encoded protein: CSVVKSGTDNEQFF.

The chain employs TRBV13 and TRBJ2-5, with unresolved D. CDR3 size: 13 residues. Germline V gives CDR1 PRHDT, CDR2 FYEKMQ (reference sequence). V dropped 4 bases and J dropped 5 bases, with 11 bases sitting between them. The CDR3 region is CASSSLGPETQYF. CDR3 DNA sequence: TGTGCCAGCAGCTCCCTAGGTCCGGAGACCCAGTACTTC.

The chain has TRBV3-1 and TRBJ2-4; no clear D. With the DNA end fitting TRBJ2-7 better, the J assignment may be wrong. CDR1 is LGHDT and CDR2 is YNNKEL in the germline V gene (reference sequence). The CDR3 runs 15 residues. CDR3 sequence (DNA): TGTGCCAGCAGCCTCCGGACCCACCTAGGGAACGAGCAGTACTTC. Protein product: CASSLRTHLGNEQYF.

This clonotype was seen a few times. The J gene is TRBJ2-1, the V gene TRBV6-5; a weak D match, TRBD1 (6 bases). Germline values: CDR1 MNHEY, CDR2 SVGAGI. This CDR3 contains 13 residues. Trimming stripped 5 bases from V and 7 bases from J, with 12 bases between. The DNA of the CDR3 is TGTGCCAGCAGTCGCAGGGGATTAAATGAGCAGTTCTTC. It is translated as CASSRRGLNEQFF.

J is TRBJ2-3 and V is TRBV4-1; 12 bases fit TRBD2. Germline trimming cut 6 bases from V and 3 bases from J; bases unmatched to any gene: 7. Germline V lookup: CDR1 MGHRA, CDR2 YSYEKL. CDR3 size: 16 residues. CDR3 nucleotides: TGCGCCAGCAGGATACTGACTAGCGGGAGTACAGATACGCAGTATTTT. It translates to CASRILTSGSTDTQYF.

CDR3 bases: TGTGCCAGCAGTTTACAGTTAGCGGGCAATCAGCCCCAGCATTTT. This translates into CASSLQLAGNQPQHF. This chain connects TRBV12-3 or TRBV12-4 to TRBJ1-5; D is ambiguous. V dropped 2 bases and J dropped 2 bases, with 10 bases sitting between them. This CDR3 spans 15 amino acids.

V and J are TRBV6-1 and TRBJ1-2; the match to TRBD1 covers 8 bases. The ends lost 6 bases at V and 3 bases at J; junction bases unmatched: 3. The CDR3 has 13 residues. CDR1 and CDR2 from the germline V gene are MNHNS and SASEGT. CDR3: CASRSDRDYGYTF. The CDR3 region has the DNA TGTGCCAGCAGATCGGACAGGGACTATGGCTACACCTTC.

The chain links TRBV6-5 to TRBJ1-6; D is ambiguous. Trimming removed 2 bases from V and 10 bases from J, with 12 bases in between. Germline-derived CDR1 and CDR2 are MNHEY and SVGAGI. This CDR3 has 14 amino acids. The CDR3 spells CASSYGVAGSPLHF. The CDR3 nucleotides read TGTGCCAGCAGTTACGGCGTGGCAGGATCACCCCTCCACTTT.

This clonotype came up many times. The CDR3 DNA is TGTGCCAGCAGTCGGGACCAACAGGGGTCTCGCGAGCAGTACTTC. Translated, it gives CASSRDQQGSREQYF. The rearrangement uses TRBV6-5 and TRBJ2-7; TRBD1 aligns across 7 bases. CDR3 length: 15 amino acids. Germline-derived CDR1 and CDR2 are MNHEY and SVGAGI. Trimming removed 5 bases from V and 6 bases from J; junction bases left unmatched: 13.

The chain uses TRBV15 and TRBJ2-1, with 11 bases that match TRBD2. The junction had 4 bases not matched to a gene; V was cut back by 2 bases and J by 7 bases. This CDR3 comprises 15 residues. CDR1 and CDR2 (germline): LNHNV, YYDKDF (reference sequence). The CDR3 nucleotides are TGTGCCACCAGCAGAACTAGCGGGAGTCGGAATGAGCAGTTCTTC. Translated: CATSRTSGSRNEQFF. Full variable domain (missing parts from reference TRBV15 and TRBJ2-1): DAMVIQNPRYQVTQFGKPVTLSCSQTLNHNVMYWYQQKSSQAPKLLFHYYDKDFNNEADTPDNFQSRRPNTSFCFLDIRSPGLGDTAMYLCATSRTSGSRNEQFFGPGTRLTVL.

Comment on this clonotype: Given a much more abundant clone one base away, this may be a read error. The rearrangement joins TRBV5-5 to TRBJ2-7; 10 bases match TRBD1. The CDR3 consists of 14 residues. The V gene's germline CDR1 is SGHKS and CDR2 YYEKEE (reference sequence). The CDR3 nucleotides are TGTGTCAGCGCCACCGGGACAGGGGACTACGAGCAGTACTTC. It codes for CVSATGTGDYEQYF. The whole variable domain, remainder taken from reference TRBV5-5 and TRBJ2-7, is DAGVTQSPTHLIKTRGQQVTLRCSPISGHKSVSWYQQVLGQGPQFIFQYYEKEERGRGNFPDRFSARQFPNYSSELNVNALLLGDSALYLCVSATGTGDYEQYFGPGTRLTVT.

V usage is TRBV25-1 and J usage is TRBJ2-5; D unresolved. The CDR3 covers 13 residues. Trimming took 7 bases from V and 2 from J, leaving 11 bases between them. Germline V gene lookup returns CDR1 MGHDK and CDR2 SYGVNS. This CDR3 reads CASKTFSQETQYF. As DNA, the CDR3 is TGTGCCAGCAAGACCTTTTCTCAAGAGACCCAGTACTTC. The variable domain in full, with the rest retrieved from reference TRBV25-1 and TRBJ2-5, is EADIYQTPRYLVIGTGKKITLECSQTMGHDKMYWYQQDPGMELHLIHYSYGVNSTEKGDLSSESTVSRIRTEHFPLTLESARPSHTSQYLCASKTFSQETQYFGPGTRLLVL.

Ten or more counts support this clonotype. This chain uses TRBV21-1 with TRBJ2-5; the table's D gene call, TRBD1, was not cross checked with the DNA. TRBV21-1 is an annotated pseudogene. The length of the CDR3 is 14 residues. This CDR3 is CASSKSGGQETQYF. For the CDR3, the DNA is TGTGCCAGCAGTAAAAGTGGGGGCCAAGAGACCCAGTACTTC.

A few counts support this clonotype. The CDR3 here is CASRLWLLGQPQHF. DNA for the CDR3: TGTGCCAGCAGACTCTGGCTTCTCGGTCAGCCCCAGCATTTT. The chain links TRBV27 to TRBJ1-5; D is unclear. V lost 6 bases and J 6 bases, leaving 15 bases between the germline ends. The CDR3 is 14 amino acids. Germline CDR1 is MNHEY and CDR2 is SMNVEV (reference sequence).

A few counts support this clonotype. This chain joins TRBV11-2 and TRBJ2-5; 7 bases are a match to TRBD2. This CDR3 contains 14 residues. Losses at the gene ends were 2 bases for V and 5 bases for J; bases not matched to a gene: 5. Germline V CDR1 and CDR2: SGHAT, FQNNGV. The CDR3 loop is CASSLIRGGETQYF. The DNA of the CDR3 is TGTGCCAGCAGCTTAATCCGGGGAGGGGAGACCCAGTACTTC.

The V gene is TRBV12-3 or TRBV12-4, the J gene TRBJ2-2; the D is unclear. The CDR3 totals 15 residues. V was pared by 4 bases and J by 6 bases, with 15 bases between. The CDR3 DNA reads TGTGCCAGCAGTTCCCGGTACCCCTCAGCCGGGGAGCTGTTTTTT. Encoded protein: CASSSRYPSAGELFF.

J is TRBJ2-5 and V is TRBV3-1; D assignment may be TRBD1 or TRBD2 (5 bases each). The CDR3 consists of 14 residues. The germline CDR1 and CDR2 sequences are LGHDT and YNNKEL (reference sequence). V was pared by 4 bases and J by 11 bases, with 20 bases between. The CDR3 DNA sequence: TGTGCCAGCAGCCTAAGGGAGACAGAGAGTAAGCAGTACTTC. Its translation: CASSLRETESKQYF.

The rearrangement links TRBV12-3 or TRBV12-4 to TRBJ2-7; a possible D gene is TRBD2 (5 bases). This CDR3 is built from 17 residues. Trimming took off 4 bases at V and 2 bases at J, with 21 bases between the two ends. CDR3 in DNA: TGTGCCAGCAGTTCCCCACTCGGCGGGCATGGGGCCTACGAGCAGTACTTC. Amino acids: CASSSPLGGHGAYEQYF.

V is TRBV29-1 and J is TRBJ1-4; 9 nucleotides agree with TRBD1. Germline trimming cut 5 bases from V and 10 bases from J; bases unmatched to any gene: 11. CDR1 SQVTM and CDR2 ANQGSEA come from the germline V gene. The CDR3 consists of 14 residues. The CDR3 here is CSVPDPGQGVKLFF. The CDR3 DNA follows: TGCAGCGTTCCTGATCCGGGACAGGGCGTAAAACTGTTTTTT.

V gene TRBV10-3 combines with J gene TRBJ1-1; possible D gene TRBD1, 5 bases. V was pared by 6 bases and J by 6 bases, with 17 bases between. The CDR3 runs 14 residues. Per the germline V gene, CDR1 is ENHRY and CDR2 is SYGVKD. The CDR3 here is CAIREDSSIPEAFF. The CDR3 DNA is TGTGCCATCAGGGAAGACAGTTCTATCCCTGAAGCTTTCTTT.

CDR3: CASSFEAGVRDEQYF. The CDR3 DNA sequence: TGTGCCAGCAGTTTCGAAGCGGGAGTGCGTGACGAGCAGTACTTC. The V gene is TRBV28, the J gene TRBJ2-4; 8 bases fit TRBD2. The J call is in doubt because the DNA end fits TRBJ2-7 better. This CDR3 region has 15 residues. The germline CDR1 and CDR2 sequences are MDHEN and SYDVKM.

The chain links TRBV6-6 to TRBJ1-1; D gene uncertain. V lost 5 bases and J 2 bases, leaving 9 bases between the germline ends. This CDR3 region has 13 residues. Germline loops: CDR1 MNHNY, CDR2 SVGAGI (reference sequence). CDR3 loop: CASSPGINTEAFF. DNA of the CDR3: TGTGCCAGCAGTCCCGGAATAAACACTGAAGCTTTCTTT.

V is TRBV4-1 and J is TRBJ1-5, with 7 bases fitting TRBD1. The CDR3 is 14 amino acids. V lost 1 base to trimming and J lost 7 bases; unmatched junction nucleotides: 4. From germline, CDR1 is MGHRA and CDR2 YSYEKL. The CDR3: CASSQVGGHQPQHF. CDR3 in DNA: TGCGCCAGCAGCCAAGTAGGGGGCCACCAGCCCCAGCATTTT.

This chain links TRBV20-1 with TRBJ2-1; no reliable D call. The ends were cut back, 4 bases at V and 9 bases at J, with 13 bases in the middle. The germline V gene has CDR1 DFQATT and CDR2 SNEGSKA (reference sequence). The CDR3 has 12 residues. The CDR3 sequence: CSATVDLGEQFF. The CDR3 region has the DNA TGCAGTGCTACGGTCGATTTGGGTGAGCAGTTCTTC.

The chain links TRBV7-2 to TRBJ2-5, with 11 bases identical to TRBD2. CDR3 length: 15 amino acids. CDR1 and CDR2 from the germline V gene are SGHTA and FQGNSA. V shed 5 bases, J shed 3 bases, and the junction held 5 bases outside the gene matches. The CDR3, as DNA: TGTGCCAGCAGCGTCCTGGGACTAGCGGAAGAGACCCAGTACTTC. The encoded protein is CASSVLGLAEETQYF.

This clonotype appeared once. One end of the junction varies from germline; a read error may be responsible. The CDR3 coding sequence is TGTGCCAGCAGTCCGACCTACCGGGGGTTACAGGATGGCTTCACCTTC. It translates to CASSPTYRGLQDGFTF. The chain links TRBV13 to TRBJ1-2; possibly TRBD1 for D (5 bases). This CDR3 comprises 16 residues. Germline loops: CDR1 PRHDT, CDR2 FYEKMQ (reference sequence).

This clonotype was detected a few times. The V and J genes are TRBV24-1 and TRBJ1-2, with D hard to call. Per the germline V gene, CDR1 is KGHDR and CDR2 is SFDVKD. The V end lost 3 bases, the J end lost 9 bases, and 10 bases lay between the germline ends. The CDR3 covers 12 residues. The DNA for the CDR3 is TGTGCCACCAGTGATACCGGGAGGAGCTACACCTTC. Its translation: CATSDTGRSYTF.